This T cell receptor beta chain was profiled in a study of blood T cell repertoires in COVID-19. For the study at large: The origin of the acute and convalescent COVID-19 samples was the United States, Italy and Spain. The cDNA or gDNA used as material had been derived from T cells, B-cell-depleted T cells, or PBMCs.

In the source study's methods: Reference gene primer amplification in the assay estimated nucleated cell counts. The data were produced by immunoSEQ multiplex PCR, yet TCRdb's version contains in-frame clones alone and is incomplete. V and J calls and clone size are as listed in that table; D and trimming were resolved from the DNA. The sample shows 100,000 to 150,000 clones, roughly four fifths of them seen only once. This TCR was recovered from a man aged 55 to 70 with acute or convalescent COVID-19. Sequences were obtained from peripheral blood.

The CDR3 nucleotides read TGTGCCAGTAGAAGGATGGGGGGAACTGAAGCTTTCTTT. Residues: CASRRMGGTEAFF. The chain joins TRBV19 to TRBJ1-1; possibly TRBD1 for D (5 bases). This CDR3 comprises 13 residues. The germline gives CDR1 LNHDA, CDR2 SQIVND (reference sequence). Trimming cost V 6 bases and J 5 bases, with 13 bases left between them.